This entry lists 20 T cell receptor beta chains sequenced from one sample in a study of cytomegalovirus exposure and HLA in healthy donors. PCR primers comprised 60 Vbeta and 13 Jbeta primers. The repertoire was sequenced with immunoSEQ multiplex PCR; TCRdb's copy has only in-frame clones and lacks some. Of around 130,000 clones in the sample, approximately 75% were seen once. The sequencing sample was made of PBMCs. The receptor set was obtained from a man in his forties or fifties in good health and CMV-seronegative.

The chain links TRBV6-5 to TRBJ2-7; TRBD1 agrees at 8 bases. The CDR3 extends over 14 amino acids. Trimming at V came to 5 bases and at J to 2 bases, leaving 5 bases not matched to a gene. Germline CDR1 reads MNHEY; CDR2 reads SVGAGI. CDR3 residues: CASSKDRDAYEQYF. The DNA of the CDR3 is TGTGCCAGCAGTAAGGACAGGGATGCCTACGAGCAGTACTTC.

The V and J genes are TRBV28 and TRBJ2-4, with D possibly matching TRBD1 (5 bases). CDR3 length: 13 amino acids. V gave up 3 bases and J gave up 12 bases, with 15 bases separating them. Germline values: CDR1 MDHEN, CDR2 SYDVKM. CDR3 amino acids: CASSFVGSDSQYF. The CDR3 DNA sequence: TGTGCCAGCAGTTTTGTTGGCAGTGACAGTCAGTACTTC.

The CDR3 nucleotides read TGTGCCAGCAGCTCCTCAGGGGGAAAGGGGCAGTACTTC. Its protein is CASSSSGGKGQYF. The rearrangement uses TRBV7-2 and TRBJ2-7, with 7 bases fitting TRBD1. This CDR3 has 13 residues. Trimming at V came to 4 bases and at J to 9 bases, leaving 9 bases not matched to a gene. CDR1 is SGHTA and CDR2 is FQGNSA in the germline V gene.

The chain has TRBV6-5 and TRBJ1-2; no clear D gene. Germline V gene data show CDR1 as MNHEY and CDR2 as SVGAGI. Trimming pared 6 bases from V and 6 bases from J, leaving 14 bases between. CDR3 length: 13 amino acids. The DNA for the CDR3 is TGTGCCAGCAGCTCGGTCGCGGGCGATGGCTACACCTTC. Its protein is CASSSVAGDGYTF.

The chain joins TRBV10-3 to TRBJ2-3; perhaps TRBD1 as D (6 bases). The V gene's germline CDR1 is ENHRY and CDR2 SYGVKD. The CDR3 loop spans 11 amino acids. V gave up 6 bases and J gave up 10 bases, with 11 bases separating them. CDR3 coding DNA: TGTGCCATCAGACAATCAGGGGCGCAGTATTTT. It translates to CAIRQSGAQYF.

The genes are TRBV4-3 and TRBJ1-1; 7 bases map to TRBD1. The V gene's germline CDR1 is LGHNA and CDR2 YSLEER. The J segment lost 10 bases and the V segment lost 4 bases, leaving 12 bases of the junction unmatched. CDR3 length equals 14 residues. The CDR3 sequence is CASSLSGRGSGAFF. In DNA form, the CDR3 reads TGCGCCAGCAGCCTGTCGGGCAGGGGGTCGGGAGCTTTCTTT.

The J gene is TRBJ1-1, the V gene TRBV27, with a tentative D call TRBD1 (6 bases). Germline loops: CDR1 MNHEY, CDR2 SMNVEV (reference sequence). The CDR3 contains 18 residues. Deletions cut 2 bases from V and 4 bases from J, with 23 bases between. CDR3 nucleotides: TGTGCCAGCAGTTTAAAGGGAGCCGACAGGATTATTGGCACTGAAGCTTTCTTT. Translated, it gives CASSLKGADRIIGTEAFF.

This clone was detected once. The CDR3, as DNA: TGTGCCAGCAGCTCCTCCGGGACAGGGAGGTATGGCTACACCTTC. It translates to CASSSSGTGRYGYTF. The genes are TRBV7-6 and TRBJ1-2, with 9 bases matching TRBD1. Germline-derived CDR1 and CDR2 are SGHVS and FNYEAQ. The J segment lost 5 bases and the V segment lost 4 bases, leaving 8 bases of the junction unmatched. CDR3 size: 15 residues.

As to this clone: Germline and junction disagree at one end, which may indicate a read error. This chain connects TRBV9 to TRBJ2-1; a weak D match, TRBD2 (7 bases). CDR3 length equals 16 residues. The V gene's germline CDR1 is SGDLS and CDR2 YYNGEE. CDR3 in amino acids: CASGVGTGRVNNEQFF. CDR3 coding DNA: TGTGCCAGCGGCGTAGGTACAGGGAGGGTCAACAATGAGCAGTTCTTC.

V is TRBV5-6 and J is TRBJ2-2; no definite D call. The ends were cut back, 4 bases at V and 5 bases at J, with 12 bases in the middle. Germline lookup yields CDR1 SGHDT and CDR2 YYEEEE. The CDR3 extends over 14 amino acids. The CDR3 DNA is TGTGCCAGCAGCAACCAACTAACTACCGGGGAGCTGTTTTTT. As protein: CASSNQLTTGELFF.

This clone has a single count. J is TRBJ1-3 and V is TRBV30; D perhaps matches TRBD1 (6 bases). V dropped 4 bases and J dropped 4 bases, with 11 bases sitting between them. Germline V gene lookup returns CDR1 GTSNPN and CDR2 SVGIG (reference sequence). The CDR3 covers 13 residues. The CDR3 coding sequence is TGTGCCTGGAATACAGGGCCGGGAAACACCATATATTTT. It encodes CAWNTGPGNTIYF.

The CDR3 region has the DNA TGTGCCACCACCCCCCAGGGAGGTCTTACGGGCTACACCTTC. Amino acid sequence: CATTPQGGLTGYTF. The chain is built from TRBV15 and TRBJ1-2; possibly TRBD1 for D (5 bases). The CDR3 consists of 14 residues. Germline assignment: CDR1 LNHNV and CDR2 YYDKDF (reference sequence). V lost 7 bases and J lost 8, with 20 bases in between.

The table lists this clone with a count of one. The chain carries TRBV27 and TRBJ1-1, with 9 bases matching TRBD1. Germline CDR1 MNHEY, CDR2 SMNVEV (reference sequence). V was pared by 6 bases and J by 4 bases, with 6 bases of the junction left unmatched. The CDR3 contains 14 residues. This CDR3 is CASRWDRDGTEAFF. The CDR3 DNA is TGTGCCAGCAGATGGGACAGGGATGGCACTGAAGCTTTCTTT.

The chain has TRBV29-1 and TRBJ2-3; 9 positions match TRBD2. Germline V gene data show CDR1 as SQVTM and CDR2 as ANQGSEA. The CDR3 is 15 residues long. The V and J ends lost 4 bases and 2 bases, in that order; junction bases with no gene match: 7. Here the CDR3 reads CSVAETSGYTDTQYF. Written as DNA, the CDR3 is TGCAGCGTTGCGGAGACTAGCGGTTACACAGATACGCAGTATTTT.

The rearrangement uses TRBV7-2 and TRBJ1-2, with D tentatively TRBD1 (5 bases). V lost 1 base and J lost 6, with 12 bases in between. Per the germline V gene, CDR1 is SGHTA and CDR2 is FQGNSA. The CDR3 runs 14 residues. The DNA of the CDR3 is TGTGCCAGCAGCTTAGTCGTTTGGGGCAATGGCTACACCTTC. It encodes CASSLVVWGNGYTF. Using reference TRBV7-2 and TRBJ1-2 for the parts outside the CDR3, the full variable domain is GAGVSQSPSNKVTEKGKDVELRCDPISGHTALYWYRQSLGQGLEFLIYFQGNSAPDKSGLPSDRFSAERTGGSVSTLTIQRTQQEDSAVYLCASSLVVWGNGYTFGSGTRLTVV.

V is TRBV27 and J is TRBJ2-2, with 12 bases matching TRBD1. J was trimmed by 1 base and V by 4 bases; bases with no gene match: 4. Looked up from germline, CDR1 is MNHEY and CDR2 is SMNVEV (reference sequence). This CDR3 has 17 amino acids. The chain's CDR3 is CASSSGTGGKNTGELFF. CDR3 DNA sequence: TGTGCCAGCAGTTCCGGGACAGGGGGCAAGAACACCGGGGAGCTGTTTTTT.

The chain uses TRBV27 and TRBJ2-2, with 10 bases matching TRBD2. J lost 7 bases, V lost 5 bases, and 13 bases had no gene match. CDR3 size: 17 residues. The germline V gene has CDR1 MNHEY and CDR2 SMNVEV (reference sequence). CDR3 nucleotides: TGTGCCAGCAGTGGGGGGCGGCTAGCGGGAGTCATCGGGGAGCTGTTTTTT. It is translated as CASSGGRLAGVIGELFF.

Comment on this clone: One end of the junction is discordant with germline, which a read error may explain. The sample has other DNA sequences that encode this CDR3 too. V and J are TRBV5-5 and TRBJ2-1; 7 positions agree with TRBD2. Germline V gene data show CDR1 as SGHKS and CDR2 as YYEKEE (reference sequence). The CDR3 loop spans 16 amino acids. CDR3 bases: TGCGCCAGCAGCTTGGATGGTAGGCTAGCGGTCGATGAGCAGTTCTTC. The encoded protein is CASSLDGRLAVDEQFF.

The chain employs TRBV10-3 and TRBJ2-3; TRBD2 agrees at 8 bases. Losses at the gene ends were 8 bases for V and 6 bases for J; bases not matched to a gene: 7. This CDR3 has 13 amino acids. Germline V gene sequence: CDR1 ENHRY, CDR2 SYGVKD. DNA for the CDR3: TGTGCCATCGTACGGGAGGGTGGGGATACGCAGTATTTT. It encodes CAIVREGGDTQYF.

The chain recombines TRBV7-3 with TRBJ2-1, with 7 bases matching TRBD2. CDR1 is SGHTA, CDR2 FQGTGA, per germline. This CDR3 is 13 amino acids long. The ends lost 7 bases at V and 5 bases at J; junction bases unmatched: 5. Here the CDR3 DNA reads TGTGCCAGCAATTCCGGGACTAACAATGAGCAGTTCTTC. It translates to CASNSGTNNEQFF.